This TCR beta chain was obtained from a study of PD-L1 blockade in urothelial cancer. Time point meaning: pretreatment peripheral blood. The protocol was immunoSEQ multiplex PCR, while the TCRdb copy is restricted to in-frame clones and leaves out a portion. Of tens of thousands of clones detected, roughly nine tenths appear once; the ten largest clones hold 14% to 15%. CDR3 length: 14 residues. In germline, CDR1 is ENHRY, CDR2 SYGVKD. V was shortened by 4 bases and J by 5 bases, with 14 bases between the two germline ends. Sequenced material: PBMCs, taken around atezolizumab (anti-PD-L1) treatment. This chain uses TRBV10-3 with TRBJ1-2, with D uncertain. The TCR was taken from a woman aged 55-69 years with urothelial cancer. The CDR3 coding sequence is TGTGCCATCAGTGTGAACCGGGATCTTTATGGCTACACCTTC. As protein: CAISVNRDLYGYTF.